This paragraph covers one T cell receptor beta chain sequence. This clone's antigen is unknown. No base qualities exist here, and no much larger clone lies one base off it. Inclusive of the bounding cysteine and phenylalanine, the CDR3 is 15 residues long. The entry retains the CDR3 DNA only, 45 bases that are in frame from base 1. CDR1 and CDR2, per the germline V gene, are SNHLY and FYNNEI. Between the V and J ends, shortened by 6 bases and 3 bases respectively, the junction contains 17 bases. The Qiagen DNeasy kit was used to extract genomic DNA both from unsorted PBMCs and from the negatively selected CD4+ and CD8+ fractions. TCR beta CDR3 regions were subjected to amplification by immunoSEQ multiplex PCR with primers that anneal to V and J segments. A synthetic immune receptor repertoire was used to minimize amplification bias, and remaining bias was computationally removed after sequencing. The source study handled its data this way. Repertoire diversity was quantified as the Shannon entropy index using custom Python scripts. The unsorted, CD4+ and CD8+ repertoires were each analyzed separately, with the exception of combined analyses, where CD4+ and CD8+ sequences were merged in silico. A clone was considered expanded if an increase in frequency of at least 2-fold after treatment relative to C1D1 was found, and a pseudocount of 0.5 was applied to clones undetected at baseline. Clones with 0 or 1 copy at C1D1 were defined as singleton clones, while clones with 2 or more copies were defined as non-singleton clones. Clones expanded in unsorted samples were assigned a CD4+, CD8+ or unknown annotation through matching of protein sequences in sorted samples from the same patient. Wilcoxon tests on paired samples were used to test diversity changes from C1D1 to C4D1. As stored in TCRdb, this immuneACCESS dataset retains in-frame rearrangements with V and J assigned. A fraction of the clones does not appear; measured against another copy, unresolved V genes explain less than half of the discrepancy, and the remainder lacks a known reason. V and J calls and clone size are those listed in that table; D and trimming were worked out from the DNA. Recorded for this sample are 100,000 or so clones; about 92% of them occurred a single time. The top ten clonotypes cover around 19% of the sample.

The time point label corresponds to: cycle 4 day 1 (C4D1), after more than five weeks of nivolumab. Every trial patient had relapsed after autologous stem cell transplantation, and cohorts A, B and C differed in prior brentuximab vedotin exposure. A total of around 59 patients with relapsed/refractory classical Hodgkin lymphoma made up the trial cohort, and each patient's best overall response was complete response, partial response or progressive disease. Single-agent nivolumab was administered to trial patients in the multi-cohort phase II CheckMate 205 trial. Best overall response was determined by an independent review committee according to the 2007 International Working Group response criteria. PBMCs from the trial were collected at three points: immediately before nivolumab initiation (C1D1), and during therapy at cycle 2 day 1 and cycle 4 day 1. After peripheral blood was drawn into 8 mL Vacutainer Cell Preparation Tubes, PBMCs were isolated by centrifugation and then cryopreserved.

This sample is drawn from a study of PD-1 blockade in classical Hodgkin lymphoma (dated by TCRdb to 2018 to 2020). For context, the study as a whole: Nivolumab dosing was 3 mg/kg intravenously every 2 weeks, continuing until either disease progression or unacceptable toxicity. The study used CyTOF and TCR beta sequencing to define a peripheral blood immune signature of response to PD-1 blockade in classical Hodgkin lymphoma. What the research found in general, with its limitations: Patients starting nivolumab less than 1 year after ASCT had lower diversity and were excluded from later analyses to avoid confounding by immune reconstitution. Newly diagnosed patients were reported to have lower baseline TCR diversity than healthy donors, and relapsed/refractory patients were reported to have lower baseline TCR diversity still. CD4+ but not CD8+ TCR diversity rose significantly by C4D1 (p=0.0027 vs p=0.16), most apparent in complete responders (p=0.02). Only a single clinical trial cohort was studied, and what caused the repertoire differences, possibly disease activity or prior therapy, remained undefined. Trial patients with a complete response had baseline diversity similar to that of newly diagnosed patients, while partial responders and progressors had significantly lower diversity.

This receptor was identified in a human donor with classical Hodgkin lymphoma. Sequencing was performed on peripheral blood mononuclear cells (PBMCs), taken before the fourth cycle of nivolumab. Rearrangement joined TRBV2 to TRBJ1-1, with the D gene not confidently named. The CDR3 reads CASRPYDLRDTEAFF. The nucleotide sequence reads TGTGCCAGCAGGCCGTACGACTTACGAGACACTGAAGCTTTCTTT.